What follows are 17 T cell receptor beta chains derived from one specimen sequenced in a study of response to subunit inactivated influenza vaccine. One entry per CDR3 protein results from TCRdb running MiXCR on the RT-PCR reads. This table holds a few hundred thousand distinct CDR3 sequences, around 15% found once. This sample comprised PBMCs from blood, obtained about 13 days after vaccination. The origin of the receptors is a man between 50 and 59 years old who received an inactivated influenza vaccine.

This clonotype was counted at least ten times. This chain uses TRBV12-3 or TRBV12-4 with TRBJ2-3; maybe TRBD2 (6 bases). This CDR3 is built from 15 residues. V lost 4 bases and J lost 6, with 17 bases in between. The CDR3 sequence: CASSSPLAVGDTQYF. Written as DNA, the CDR3 is TGTGCCAGCAGTTCCCCCTTAGCGGTCGGGGATACGCAGTATTTT.

This chain links TRBV29-1 with TRBJ2-5; no definite D call. Trimming removed 1 base from V and 4 bases from J, with 4 bases in between. The CDR3 consists of 11 residues. CDR1 and CDR2 (germline): SQVTM, ANQGSEA. CDR3 loop: CSVEVGETQYF. The CDR3 bases are TGCAGCGTTGAAGTAGGAGAGACCCAGTACTTC.

This clonotype occurred many times. The chain links TRBV6-5 to TRBJ2-7; D might be TRBD2 (6 bases). The CDR3 spans 13 residues. Germline lookup yields CDR1 MNHEY and CDR2 SVGAGI. Trimming removed 6 bases at V and 2 bases at J, with 11 bases between. CDR3 loop: CASSRGVTYEQYF. As DNA, the CDR3 is TGTGCCAGCAGCCGCGGGGTGACCTACGAGCAGTACTTC.

This chain uses TRBV10-3 with TRBJ2-1; D is perhaps TRBD1 or TRBD2 (5 bases each). From germline, CDR1 is ENHRY and CDR2 SYGVKD. The CDR3 length is 15 residues. Deletions cut 7 bases from V and 9 bases from J, with 22 bases between. CDR3 amino acids: CAIIRPGPEPIEQFF. The CDR3 DNA reads TGTGCCATCATTAGACCGGGACCAGAGCCAATTGAGCAGTTCTTC.

The chain recombines TRBV14 with TRBJ2-1; D gene ambiguous. The CDR3 covers 17 residues. Germline V CDR1 and CDR2: SGHDN, FVKESK. V was cut by 5 bases and J by 2 bases, with 19 bases left in between. CDR3 DNA sequence: TGTGCCAGCAGCATCCGGGCCTTAAAAGGCCCCTACAATGAGCAGTTCTTC. It is translated as CASSIRALKGPYNEQFF. Based on the CDR3 plus reference TRBV14 and TRBJ2-1, the full variable domain is EAGVTQFPSHSVIEKGQTVTLRCDPISGHDNLYWYRRVMGKEIKFLLHFVKESKQDESGMPNNRFLAERTGGTYSTLKVQPAELEDSGVYFCASSIRALKGPYNEQFFGPGTRLTVL.

This clonotype was detected a few times. The chain employs TRBV4-3 and TRBJ2-1, with 7 positions matching TRBD2. The ends lost 0 bases at V and 2 bases at J; junction bases unmatched: 4. Per germline, CDR1 LGHNA and CDR2 YSLEER. This CDR3 contains 16 residues. DNA for the CDR3: TGCGCCAGCAGCCAAGAGATAGCGGGCACCTACAATGAGCAGTTCTTC. Amino acid sequence: CASSQEIAGTYNEQFF.

This clonotype was counted only a few times. The chain has TRBV20-1 and TRBJ2-7, with D possibly called TRBD1 or TRBD2 (6 bases each). CDR1 DFQATT and CDR2 SNEGSKA come from the germline V gene (reference sequence). The V end lost 0 bases, the J end lost 7 bases, and 22 bases lay between the germline ends. The CDR3 contains 16 residues. The CDR3 region has the DNA TGCAGTGCTAGAGATCCGGGGGATAACAGGGTGGGGGAGCAGTACTTC. Its translation is CSARDPGDNRVGEQYF.

This clonotype showed up many times. CDR3 DNA: TGTGCCACCAGTGATTCCATTGGGGAGGGAGCCTTGAATGAGCAGTTCTTC. It encodes CATSDSIGEGALNEQFF. The genes are TRBV24-1 and TRBJ2-1; 7 nucleotides line up with TRBD2. After removal of 2 bases from V and 7 bases from J, the junction contained 13 bases not matched to a gene. The CDR3 totals 17 residues. Germline lookup yields CDR1 KGHDR and CDR2 SFDVKD.

This clonotype occurred a few times. The CDR3 nucleotides read TGCGCCAGCAGTGACGGTAGCACAGATACGCAGTATTTT. Its protein is CASSDGSTDTQYF. The chain uses TRBV10-1 and TRBJ2-3, with D hard to call. Germline-derived CDR1 and CDR2 are WNHNN and SYGVQD (reference sequence). The CDR3 extends over 13 amino acids. Trimming left V 3 bases short and J 0 bases short, with 4 bases between.

The chain has TRBV12-3 or TRBV12-4 and TRBJ2-1; 8 bases align to TRBD2. The CDR3 extends over 13 amino acids. The trim removed 6 bases at V and 14 bases at J, leaving 12 bases unmatched. CDR3 sequence (DNA): TGTGCCAGCAGCTTAAGGTCCCTCGGGGGGGAGTTCTTC. Its translation: CASSLRSLGGEFF.

The chain joins TRBV14 to TRBJ2-4; D call uncertain. V was shortened by 3 bases and J by 4 bases, with 16 bases between the two germline ends. CDR3 length: 16 residues. Germline assignment: CDR1 SGHDN and CDR2 FVKESK. The CDR3 nucleotides are TGTGCCAGCAGCCAGTTTGCCAGCCCTCCGAAAAACATTCAGTACTTC. Translated, it gives CASSQFASPPKNIQYF.

This clonotype turned up a few times. The CDR3 region is CASSSQGGGGNQPQHF. As DNA, the CDR3 is TGTGCCAGCAGCTCCCAGGGGGGCGGGGGCAATCAGCCCCAGCATTTT. The chain has TRBV7-2 and TRBJ1-5; 7 bases are shared with TRBD1. The V gene's germline CDR1 is SGHTA and CDR2 FQGNSA. This CDR3 region has 16 residues. With 4 bases clipped from V and 2 bases from J, the junction kept 8 bases outside the gene matches.

In this sample, this clonotype turned up a few times. The chain uses TRBV7-9 and TRBJ2-2, with no clear D. V lost 1 base, J lost 2 bases, and 8 bases lay in between. The CDR3 runs 15 residues. Germline loops: CDR1 SEHNR, CDR2 FQNEAQ (reference sequence). The CDR3 DNA sequence: TGTGCCAGCAGCTTAGACTGGCACAACACCGGGGAGCTGTTTTTT. Its protein is CASSLDWHNTGELFF.

This clonotype was seen only a few times. J is TRBJ2-7 and V is TRBV27, with D perhaps TRBD1 (7 bases). Germline lookup yields CDR1 MNHEY and CDR2 SMNVEV (reference sequence). With 8 bases removed from V and 7 bases from J, the gap between germline ends came to 15 bases. The CDR3 length is 12 residues. The CDR3 spells CASRRSGGEQYF. The CDR3 DNA follows: TGTGCCAGCCGACGTTCAGGGGGGGAGCAGTACTTC.

This clonotype was observed a few times. The chain carries TRBV7-9 and TRBJ2-5, with D maybe TRBD1 (5 bases). The CDR3 loop spans 12 amino acids. V was clipped by 2 bases and J by 7 bases, with 8 bases between them. Per the germline V gene, CDR1 is SEHNR and CDR2 is FQNEAQ (reference sequence). CDR3: CASSLNQGTQYF. In DNA, the CDR3 is TGTGCCAGCAGCTTAAACCAGGGGACCCAGTACTTC.

V usage is TRBV7-3 and J usage is TRBJ2-1; 8 nucleotides match TRBD2. Germline V CDR1 and CDR2: SGHTA, FQGTGA. There are 14 residues in the CDR3. J lost 7 bases, V lost 2 bases, and 4 bases had no gene match. The chain's CDR3 is CASSLSGGWNEQFF. CDR3 bases: TGTGCCAGCAGCTTATCGGGAGGGTGGAATGAGCAGTTCTTC.

This clonotype turned up a few times. The chain couples TRBV24-1 to TRBJ1-3, with D hard to call. CDR1 is KGHDR, CDR2 SFDVKD, per germline. The CDR3 loop spans 13 amino acids. V dropped 3 bases and J dropped 0 bases, with 2 bases sitting between them. CDR3 protein: CATSDASGNTIYF. CDR3 nucleotide sequence: TGTGCCACCAGTGATGCCTCTGGAAACACCATATATTTT.